The subject of this entry is one T cell receptor beta chain. In the study's own analysis: Reference gene primer amplification gave nucleated cell count estimates. Data came from immunoSEQ multiplex PCR; TCRdb stores just in-frame clones and leaves some out. V and J calls and clone size follow that table, whereas D and trimming were derived from the DNA. The sample gives around 300,000 clones, 80% to 90% of which show up once; approximately 9.9% is in the top ten. This sample was taken from a study of blood T cell repertoires in COVID-19. Study background: Samples of COVID-19 (acute and convalescent) were obtained from the United States, Italy and Spain. From T cells, B-cell-depleted T cells, or PBMCs came the material, which was cDNA or gDNA.

The length of the CDR3 is 14 residues. Germline CDR1 SNHLY, CDR2 FYNNEI. V was cut by 7 bases and J by 0 bases, with 11 bases left in between. The sequence was obtained from a woman in her 70s with acute or convalescent COVID-19. Sequencing was performed on peripheral blood. The J gene is TRBJ2-3, the V gene TRBV2, with D tentatively TRBD2 (6 bases). The CDR3 sequence is CASMRGLSTDTQYF. CDR3 in DNA: TGTGCCAGCATGAGGGGACTTAGCACAGATACGCAGTATTTT.